This T cell receptor beta chain originates from a study of blood T cell repertoires in COVID-19 (dated by TCRdb to 2020 to 2022). Regarding the research as a whole: Samples covering the acute and convalescent phases of COVID-19 were provided by collaborators in the United States, Italy and Spain. The prospective study material was composed of cDNA or gDNA derived from T cells, B-cell-depleted T cells, or PBMCs. The dataset comprised deeply sampled blood TCRbeta repertoires from subjects exposed to, actively infected with, or recovered from COVID-19. The repertoires were released in a freely available public database meant as a resource for research on the immune response to SARS-CoV-2. Samples came from the ongoing ImmuneRACE study (first 160 participants) plus 1,254 subjects from 6 global collaborators. Nearly every sample came with metadata listing a de-identified subject ID, COVID-19 status, age in years and sex. HLA class I and class II types, where available, came from metadata supplied by the sample provider rather than from assay-based typing.

In regard to this clone: Its recognized antigen is unknown. The sample holds no much larger clone one base away, and base qualities are not on file.

Collaborating institutions collected whole blood in K2EDTA tubes following their own protocols. For TCRbeta analysis, collaborators shipped samples in one of three forms: frozen whole blood, isolated PBMCs, or DNA extracted from either of those sample types. Between the V and J ends, shortened by 1 base and 0 bases respectively, the junction contains 9 bases. As encoded in the germline V gene (reference sequence), CDR1 is MNHEY while CDR2 is SMNVEV. From the cysteine up to the phenylalanine, the CDR3 has a length of 16 residues. Only the CDR3 region is kept as DNA, spanning 48 bases read in frame from base 1. TCRbeta CDR3 regions were amplified from genomic DNA by means of the immunoSEQ Assay, a bias-controlled multiplex PCR. Processing in the source paper ran as follows. The number of nucleated cells in each sample was estimated by amplification of reference gene primers within the assay. To quantify the absolute abundance of each unique TCRbeta CDR3 rearrangement, sequence reads were collapsed and filtered. For each sample, productive Simpson clonality was calculated as the square root of Simpson's diversity index over productive rearrangements. Drawn from immuneACCESS, this table holds only the in-frame rearrangements with V and J called that TCRdb kept. Clones are partly lost; checked studies trace under half to an unresolved V gene and leave the rest unexplained. V and J calls and clone size are as listed in that table; D and trimming were resolved from the DNA. Present in this sample are 85,000 to 130,000 clones, around 80% of which were seen just once. The ten most abundant clones make up roughly 13% of the sample.

What the work shows at the level of the full study, not this receptor alone: Clinical and demographic metadata were provided uncurated, with the amount varying by source and participant.

Sequences were obtained from peripheral blood. The sequence links TRBV27 to TRBJ2-2, with the identity of the D gene unclear. The TCR originated in a woman aged 55-70 years with acute or convalescent COVID-19. This receptor has the CDR3 CASSLYSYANTGELFF. The DNA is TGTGCCAGCAGTTTATACAGTTACGCGAACACCGGGGAGCTGTTTTTT.